This T cell receptor (beta chain) came from a study of post-analysis software for immune sequencing data. Study observations and caveats: Relative to controls, patients had several TRBV segments at higher frequency, with TRBV5-6, TRBV5-1 and TRBV20-1 among these. A significant reduction in normalized Chao1 diversity was observed in multiple sclerosis patients versus controls.

In regard to this clonotype: What it binds is unknown.

Per germline, CDR1 SQVTM and CDR2 ANQGSEA. The CDR3 extends over 15 amino acids. Trimming at V came to 6 bases and at J to 5 bases, leaving 14 bases not matched to a gene. Tagging with unique molecular identifiers was a feature of the TCR beta cDNA libraries. Between roughly 1 and 11 million T cells gave rise to some 450,000 cDNA molecules. One entry per CDR3 protein results from TCRdb running MiXCR on the PCR reads. The repertoire holds roughly 670,000 distinct CDR3 sequences, around 64% seen once, with 11% in the top ten. The rearrangement joins TRBV29-1 to TRBJ2-5, with 8 nucleotides matching TRBD1. The sequenced sample consisted of blood. This sequence originates from a girl aged 2-10 years with multiple sclerosis. In DNA form, the CDR3 reads TGCAGCGTCCGGACAGGGAGTGATAGAATGGAGACCCAGTACTTC. Residues: CSVRTGSDRMETQYF.